One and the same sample provided the 2 T cell receptor beta chains below, sequenced in a study of T cells in Graves' hyperthyroidism and ophthalmopathy. Amplified TCR beta CDR3 regions came from RNA transcripts. HTBI primers were used for first-round RT-PCR of the TCR CDR3. TCRdb independently ran MiXCR on the multiplex PCR reads; one entry per CDR3 protein. The sample yields approximately 320,000 distinct CDR3 sequences, around 17% seen once. Sequenced: blood. Receptors were obtained from a young man with Graves' hyperthyroidism.

Many counts were recorded for this clonotype. The chain is built from TRBV10-2 and TRBJ2-3; 9 nucleotides align to TRBD2. The V gene end was trimmed by 7 bases and the J gene end by 4 bases; junction bases not matched to a gene: 6. Per germline, CDR1 WSHSY and CDR2 SAAADI. This CDR3 region has 14 residues. The CDR3 loop is CASNGLAYADTQYF. DNA for the CDR3: TGCGCCAGCAACGGACTAGCGTACGCAGATACGCAGTATTTT.

There are many counts of this clonotype. The rearrangement uses TRBV6-2 or TRBV6-3 and TRBJ2-7; 10 nucleotides align to TRBD1. Germline trimming cut 2 bases from V and 5 bases from J; bases unmatched to any gene: 12. Germline V lookup: CDR1 MNHEY, CDR2 SVGEGT. This CDR3 comprises 17 residues. CDR3 in amino acids: CASSYTPPGQGLHEQYF. The CDR3 DNA follows: TGTGCCAGCAGTTACACTCCACCGGGACAGGGGCTCCACGAGCAGTACTTC.